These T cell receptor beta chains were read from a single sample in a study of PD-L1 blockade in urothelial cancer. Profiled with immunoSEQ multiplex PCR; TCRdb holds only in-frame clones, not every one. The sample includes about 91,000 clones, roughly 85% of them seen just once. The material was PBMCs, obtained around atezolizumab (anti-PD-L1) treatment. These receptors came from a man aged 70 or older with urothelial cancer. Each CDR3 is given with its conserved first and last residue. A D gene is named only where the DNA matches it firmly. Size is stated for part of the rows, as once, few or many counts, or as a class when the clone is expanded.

CASSLMVENEQFF TGCGCCAGCAGCTTGATGGTGGAGAATGAGCAGTTCTTC TRBJ2-1 - TRBV5-1 once
CASSLGQGGFGNTEAFF TGTGCCAGCAGCTTGGGACAGGGAGGATTCGGGAACACTGAAGCTTTCTTT TRBJ1-1 TRBD1 TRBV5-4 few
CASSPPINAEETQYF TGTGCCAGCTCACCACCAATTAATGCAGAAGAGACCCAGTACTTC TRBJ2-5 - TRBV18 -
CASSDHITRTTFF TGCGCCAGCAGTGACCATATAACAAGAACGACTTTCTTT TRBJ1-1 - TRBV10-1 -
CASRHPGQGNYEQYF TGTGCCAGCAGACACCCGGGACAGGGGAACTACGAGCAGTACTTC TRBJ2-7 TRBD1 TRBV6-5 -
CASSAVSGNTIYF TGTGCCAGCAGTGCAGTCTCTGGAAACACCATATATTTT TRBJ1-3 - TRBV25-1 once
CASSLVRTGNEQFF TGTGCCAGCAGCTTAGTGAGGACAGGGAATGAGCAGTTCTTC TRBJ2-1 TRBD1 TRBV7-9 -
CASNLQGGLGYTEAFF TGTGCCAGTAATCTACAGGGGGGCCTTGGGTACACTGAAGCTTTCTTT TRBJ1-1 TRBD1 TRBV19 -
CASSSTGNEQFF TGTGCCAGCAGCTCCACCGGCAATGAGCAGTTCTTC TRBJ2-1 - TRBV7-9 -
CASGLVKGGVAEAFF TGTGCTAGTGGTTTGGTAAAAGGGGGCGTCGCTGAAGCTTTCTTT TRBJ1-1 TRBD1 TRBV12-5 -
CASRNRENSPLHF TGTGCCAGCCGGAACAGGGAAAATTCACCCCTCCACTTT TRBJ1-6 - TRBV6-1 few
CASSLGGRDNSPLHF TGTGCCAGCAGCTTGGGAGGGAGGGACAATTCACCCCTCCACTTT TRBJ1-6 - TRBV5-8 once
CASSPGTSGEYNEQFF TGTGCCAGCAGCCCGGGGACTAGCGGGGAGTACAATGAGCAGTTCTTC TRBJ2-1 TRBD2 TRBV11-3 -
CSVAAGLSPVNEQFF TGCAGCGTTGCCGCGGGACTTTCACCTGTCAATGAGCAGTTCTTC TRBJ2-1 - TRBV29-1 -
CASAGDEQFF TGTGCCAGCGCAGGGGATGAGCAGTTCTTC TRBJ2-1 - TRBV7-3 -
CASSPGPGGEQFF TGTGCCAGCAGCCCTGGACCCGGAGGAGAGCAGTTCTTC TRBJ2-1 - TRBV6-6 -
CASSIAAGRSGANVLTF TGTGCCAGTAGTATAGCGGCGGGCCGCTCTGGGGCCAACGTCCTGACTTTC TRBJ2-6 - TRBV19 -
CASSLGLAGGELFF TGTGCCAGCAGCTTGGGACTAGCGGGCGGGGAGCTGTTTTTT TRBJ2-2 TRBD2 TRBV5-8 -
CSAQDREAFF TGCAGTGCTCAGGACAGGGAAGCTTTCTTT TRBJ1-1 TRBD1 TRBV20-1 -
CASSISQGLTNTEAFF TGTGCCAGTAGTATATCTCAGGGGCTGACGAACACTGAAGCTTTCTTT TRBJ1-1 - TRBV19 once
CSVEAAGVGTDTQYF TGCAGCGTTGAAGCAGCGGGGGTAGGAACAGATACGCAGTATTTT TRBJ2-3 TRBD2 TRBV29-1 -
CASSLTGTGVEKLFF TGTGCCAGCAGCCTAACCGGGACAGGGGTCGAAAAACTGTTTTTT TRBJ1-4 TRBD1 TRBV2 -